This T cell receptor beta chain appears in the sequencing data of a study of Graves' ophthalmopathy and Graves' hyperthyroidism. Germline CDR1 and CDR2: MNHNS and SASEGT. Trimming took off 6 bases at V and 1 base at J, with 19 bases between the two ends. The CDR3 consists of 16 residues. Study-level findings and limits: Blood samples also showed most expanded thyroid clonotypes exceeding 0.001 frequency.

Using RNA transcripts, the TCR beta CDR3 regions were amplified. RT-PCR with HTBI primers came first, then second-round multiplex PCR. TCRdb ran MiXCR on the multiplex PCR reads and lists one entry per CDR3 protein. This sample carries 350,000 or so distinct CDR3 sequences, roughly a sixth of them seen once, and the ten largest clones take 10% to 15%. Clinicians made diagnoses from clinical symptoms, serum thyroxine, TRAb, thyroid ultrasound and orbital computed tomography. This clonotype was seen ten or more times. What it binds is not known. This sequence joins TRBV6-1 and TRBJ2-7; D is perhaps TRBD2 (6 bases). This TCR was recovered from an adult man with Graves' ophthalmopathy. Sequencing was performed on peripheral blood. CDR3 DNA sequence: TGTGCCAGCAGCCCAGCTGGGGGGACTGAATCCTACGAGCAGTACTTC. Translating gives CASSPAGGTESYEQYF.